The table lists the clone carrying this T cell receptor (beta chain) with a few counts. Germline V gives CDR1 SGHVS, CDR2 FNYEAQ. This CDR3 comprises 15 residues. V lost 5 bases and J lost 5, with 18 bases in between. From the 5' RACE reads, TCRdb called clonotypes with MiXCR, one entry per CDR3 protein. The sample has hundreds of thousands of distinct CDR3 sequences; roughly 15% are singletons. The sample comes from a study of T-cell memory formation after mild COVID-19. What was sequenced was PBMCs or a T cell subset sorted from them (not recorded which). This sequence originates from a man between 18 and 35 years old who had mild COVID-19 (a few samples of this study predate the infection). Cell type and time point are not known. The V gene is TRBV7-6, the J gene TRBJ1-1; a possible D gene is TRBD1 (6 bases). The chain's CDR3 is CASSQLTGTGTEAFF. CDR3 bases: TGTGCCAGCAGCCAGCTAACAGGGACGGGAACTGAAGCTTTCTTT.